Following are 22 T cell receptor beta chains from one sample sequenced in a study of T-cell reconstitution after alpha-beta-depleted transplantation in children. Unique molecular identifiers were incorporated when the TCRbeta library was constructed. A single record per CDR3 protein comes from TCRdb applying MiXCR to the PCR reads. Among approximately 1,000,000 distinct CDR3 sequences listed, roughly 29% were seen once. The sample here was PBMCs, mostly from graft donor cells, taken 360 days after TCRalphabeta/CD19-depleted stem cell transplant. Receptor source: a boy less than two years old who had a stem cell transplant for SCID, so the T cells may come from the graft donor.

This clonotype was found a few times. The J gene is TRBJ2-5, the V gene TRBV27, with D possibly being TRBD2 (5 bases). The germline V gene has CDR1 MNHEY and CDR2 SMNVEV (reference sequence). The CDR3 totals 16 residues. Trimming stripped 6 bases from V and 1 base from J, with 18 bases between. CDR3 sequence reads: CASSRMGEIGQETQYF. The CDR3 nucleotides read TGTGCCAGCAGCCGTATGGGAGAAATTGGCCAAGAGACCCAGTACTTC.

The V and J genes are TRBV20-1 and TRBJ1-1; D is ambiguous. The CDR3 runs 14 residues. Per the germline V gene, CDR1 is DFQATT and CDR2 is SNEGSKA (reference sequence). V lost 4 bases to trimming and J lost 1 base, with 13 bases between them. CDR3 amino acids: CSATPLPRNTEAFF. The CDR3 DNA sequence: TGCAGTGCTACCCCTCTGCCCAGGAACACTGAAGCTTTCTTT.

The V call is TRBV5-1, the J call TRBJ2-1, with D maybe TRBD1 (6 bases). Germline V gene lookup returns CDR1 SGHRS and CDR2 YFSETQ. CDR3 length: 15 residues. The germline V and J ends were trimmed by 3 bases and 9 bases, with 19 bases remaining between them. CDR3 bases: TGCGCCAGCAGCTCGGACTCGCGTCTAGGGGGTGAGCAGTTCTTC. Amino acid sequence: CASSSDSRLGGEQFF. The variable domain in full, completed from reference TRBV5-1 and TRBJ2-1, reads KAGVTQTPRYLIKTRGQQVTLSCSPISGHRSVSWYQQTPGQGLQFLFEYFSETQRNKGNFPGRFSGRQFSNSRSEMNVSTLELGDSALYLCASSSDSRLGGEQFFGPGTRLTVL.

V is TRBV7-9 and J is TRBJ2-7, with 10 nucleotides matching TRBD1. The J segment lost 6 bases and the V segment lost 5 bases, leaving 7 bases of the junction unmatched. Per germline, CDR1 SEHNR and CDR2 FQNEAQ (reference sequence). CDR3 length equals 14 residues. The CDR3 nucleotides are TGTGCCAGCAGCCGAGGACAGGGGGAGGGCGAGCAGTACTTC. Amino acid sequence: CASSRGQGEGEQYF.

This clonotype has more than one count but fewer than ten. The CDR3 sequence is CASSQTRGQSAQYF. CDR3 DNA sequence: TGTGCCAGCAGCCAGACGCGTGGGCAGAGTGCGCAGTATTTT. The chain combines TRBV7-2 with TRBJ2-3; D is unclear. Trimming pared 5 bases from V and 10 bases from J, leaving 19 bases between. The CDR3 is made up of 14 amino acids. The germline CDR1 and CDR2 sequences are SGHTA and FQGNSA.

The chain carries TRBV28 and TRBJ1-2, with TRBD1 matching over 12 bases. Germline V CDR1 and CDR2: MDHEN, SYDVKM. J was trimmed by 6 bases and V by 7 bases; bases with no gene match: 9. CDR3 length: 15 amino acids. Here the CDR3 DNA reads TGTGCCAGCAAGTTTAGGGGGACAGGGGGCAATGGCTACACCTTC. Protein: CASKFRGTGGNGYTF.

The chain links TRBV29-1 to TRBJ2-5, with D possibly being TRBD1 (5 bases). V was cut by 4 bases and J by 5 bases, with 11 bases left in between. The CDR3 length is 12 residues. The germline V gene has CDR1 SQVTM and CDR2 ANQGSEA. This chain's CDR3 is CSVVRVRETQYF. The CDR3 DNA reads as TGCAGCGTTGTCAGGGTCAGGGAGACCCAGTACTTC.

This clonotype has more than one count but fewer than ten. The chain uses TRBV2 and TRBJ2-1, with a possible D match to TRBD1 (6 bases). V was clipped by 7 bases and J by 3 bases, with 13 bases between them. CDR1 is SNHLY, CDR2 FYNNEI, per germline. The CDR3 is made up of 14 amino acids. The CDR3 DNA reads TGTGCCAGCACTACAGGACAGATCTACAATGAGCAGTTCTTC. Residues: CASTTGQIYNEQFF.

The chain has TRBV11-1 and TRBJ2-4, with 7 bases identical to TRBD1. The germline CDR1 and CDR2 sequences are SGHAT and FQDESV (reference sequence). The CDR3 covers 16 residues. V gave up 5 bases and J gave up 2 bases; unmatched junction bases: 9. This CDR3 is CASSTGTDTTKNIQYF. The CDR3 DNA is TGTGCCAGCAGCACCGGGACAGATACCACCAAAAACATTCAGTACTTC.

This clonotype was picked up a small number of times. This sequence joins TRBV27 and TRBJ2-1; a weak D match, TRBD1 (6 bases). Trimming pared 5 bases from V and 4 bases from J, leaving 12 bases between. Germline values: CDR1 MNHEY, CDR2 SMNVEV (reference sequence). The CDR3 has 14 amino acids. The CDR3: CASSRQGIYNEQFF. The CDR3 DNA reads as TGTGCCAGCAGTAGGCAGGGGATTTACAATGAGCAGTTCTTC.

The CDR3 DNA reads TGTGCCAGCAGCTCACCGCGGACTAGCGGGGGGAGTTGGGATACGCAGTATTTT. It yields the protein CASSSPRTSGGSWDTQYF. V gene TRBV7-2 combines with J gene TRBJ2-3; 14 bases map to TRBD2. V was pared by 4 bases and J by 6 bases, with 12 bases of the junction left unmatched. In germline, CDR1 is SGHTA, CDR2 FQGNSA. CDR3 length equals 18 residues.

Of note for this clonotype: A much larger clonotype is one base distant, so this may be a read error. This chain joins TRBV3-1 and TRBJ2-2, with D perhaps matching TRBD2 (5 bases). The V end lost 1 base, the J end lost 0 bases, and 9 bases lay between the germline ends. Looked up from germline, CDR1 is LGHDT and CDR2 is YNNKEL (reference sequence). The CDR3 runs 16 residues. The CDR3 DNA follows: TGTGCCAGCAGCCAAGTTTTCGGGGCGAACACCGGGGAGCTGTTTTTT. Its protein product is CASSQVFGANTGELFF.

The rearrangement joins TRBV12-3 or TRBV12-4 to TRBJ1-6; D call uncertain. Trimming took 5 bases from V and 5 from J, leaving 10 bases between them. This CDR3 is built from 14 residues. The CDR3 nucleotides are TGTGCCAGCAGTGCTCGAAGGGATAATTCACCCCTCCACTTT. Protein sequence: CASSARRDNSPLHF.

The rearrangement links TRBV5-5 to TRBJ2-7; perhaps TRBD1 as D (6 bases). The V end lost 4 bases, the J end lost 3 bases, and 20 bases lay between the germline ends. The CDR3 has 16 residues. CDR1 is SGHKS, CDR2 YYEKEE, per germline (reference sequence). CDR3 sequence reads: CASSDSTGKGLYEQYF. In nucleotides, the CDR3 is TGTGCCAGCAGCGATAGCACAGGGAAGGGGCTCTACGAGCAGTACTTC.

This clonotype has just a few counts. The chain employs TRBV18 and TRBJ2-1, with a weak D call TRBD2 (6 bases). CDR3 length: 15 amino acids. Germline V gene sequence: CDR1 KGHSH, CDR2 LQKENI. The V gene lost 3 bases and the J gene lost 4 bases, with 13 bases spanning the gap. The CDR3 spells CASSPSGPLYNEQFF. The CDR3, as DNA: TGTGCCAGCTCACCCAGCGGGCCGTTGTACAATGAGCAGTTCTTC. The variable domain in full, completed from reference TRBV18 and TRBJ2-1, reads NAGVMQNPRHLVRRRGQEARLRCSPMKGHSHVYWYRQLPEEGLKFMVYLQKENIIDESGMPKERFSAEFPKEGPSILRIQQVVRGDSAAYFCASSPSGPLYNEQFFGPGTRLTVL.

This clonotype was observed a few times. V usage is TRBV29-1 and J usage is TRBJ2-1; tentatively, D is TRBD2 (6 bases). Germline CDR1 and CDR2: SQVTM and ANQGSEA. This CDR3 has 13 amino acids. V shed 6 bases and J shed 6 bases, with 15 bases lying between them. In DNA, the CDR3 is TGCAGCGTAGGAGGGTCGTCGATCAATGAGCAGTTCTTC. Translating gives CSVGGSSINEQFF.

This clonotype was counted between two and nine times. The V call is TRBV20-1, the J call TRBJ1-3; no definite D call. The length of the CDR3 is 13 residues. V was shortened by 0 bases and J by 4 bases, with 7 bases between the two germline ends. The germline gives CDR1 DFQATT, CDR2 SNEGSKA (reference sequence). This chain's CDR3 is CSARETFGNTIYF. In DNA, the CDR3 is TGCAGTGCTAGAGAGACGTTCGGAAACACCATATATTTT.

The DNA for the CDR3 is TGCGCCAGTCAGGGGAGCGTGAACACTGAAGCTTTCTTT. It translates to CASQGSVNTEAFF. This sequence joins TRBV10-2 and TRBJ1-1, with D maybe TRBD1 (6 bases). Germline-derived CDR1 and CDR2 are WSHSY and SAAADI. The V and J ends lost 9 bases and 0 bases respectively, with 11 bases between them. This CDR3 spans 13 amino acids.

The chain links TRBV15 to TRBJ1-1; D perhaps matches TRBD1 (5 bases). The CDR3 covers 15 residues. The germline V gene has CDR1 LNHNV and CDR2 YYDKDF (reference sequence). Trimming left V 0 bases short and J 2 bases short, with 10 bases between. The CDR3 reads CATSRDRGRNTEAFF. The CDR3 DNA reads TGTGCCACCAGCAGAGATCGGGGCCGAAACACTGAAGCTTTCTTT. The entire variable domain, with the rest obtained from reference TRBV15 and TRBJ1-1, is as follows: DAMVIQNPRYQVTQFGKPVTLSCSQTLNHNVMYWYQQKSSQAPKLLFHYYDKDFNNEADTPDNFQSRRPNTSFCFLDIRSPGLGDTAMYLCATSRDRGRNTEAFFGQGTRLTVV.

CDR3 loop: CSARVPGNPYEQYF. In nucleotides, the CDR3 is TGCAGTGCTAGAGTCCCCGGGAACCCCTACGAGCAGTACTTC. The chain uses TRBV20-1 and TRBJ2-7, with a possible D match to TRBD2 (5 bases). The CDR3 spans 14 residues. The V and J ends lost 1 base and 2 bases respectively, with 12 bases between them. Germline lookup yields CDR1 DFQATT and CDR2 SNEGSKA (reference sequence).

This sequence joins TRBV10-3 and TRBJ2-6; D gene ambiguous. Looked up from germline, CDR1 is ENHRY and CDR2 is SYGVKD. CDR3 size: 17 residues. The ends were cut back, 4 bases at V and 0 bases at J, with 13 bases in the middle. CDR3 amino acids: CAISVQESFSGANVLTF. Here the CDR3 DNA reads TGTGCCATCAGTGTTCAGGAGAGCTTCTCTGGGGCCAACGTCCTGACTTTC.

This clonotype has only a few counts. This chain joins TRBV12-3 or TRBV12-4 and TRBJ2-5; the D gene could be TRBD1 or TRBD2 (5 bases each). The V end lost 5 bases, the J end lost 5 bases, and 18 bases lay between the germline ends. The CDR3 extends over 15 amino acids. CDR3: CASSQGTDRGETQYF. CDR3 nucleotide sequence: TGTGCCAGCAGTCAAGGGACGGACCGAGGGGAGACCCAGTACTTC.